This TCR beta chain was retrieved from a study of a mutant IDH1 vaccine in newly diagnosed glioma. Study-level information: Patients began vaccination 4-6 weeks after radiotherapy alone, or with temozolomide cycles. Of treated patients, 62.5% were men and 37.5% women, averaging about 40 years.

Turning to this clone: Its antigen remains unidentified.

Notes on the study in general: Evidence of vaccine-induced immune responses was documented in about 93% of patients.

Profiling relied on immunoSEQ multiplex PCR, and the TCRdb table lists in-frame clones only, not all of them. In the table there are 110,000 or so clones, roughly 90% of which are singletons. The time point was: week 11, during vaccination. Each vaccine dose was 300 ug of mutant IDH1 20-mer peptide, with topical imiquimod. Those who donated had recent WHO grade 3 or 4 IDH1-mutant, ATRX-lost astrocytomas. Per the germline V gene, CDR1 is MGHDK and CDR2 is SYGVNS. Trimming removed 8 bases from V and 6 bases from J, with 4 bases in between. CDR3 length equals 10 residues. The genes are TRBV25-1 and TRBJ2-2; D is uncertain. The receptor's source is a woman aged 50 to 60 with glioma. Here the sequenced sample was PBMCs, taken from a glioma patient whose treatment included an IDH1 peptide vaccine. The CDR3 nucleotides are TGTGCCAGCTGGGCCGGGGAGCTGTTTTTT. Protein: CASWAGELFF.